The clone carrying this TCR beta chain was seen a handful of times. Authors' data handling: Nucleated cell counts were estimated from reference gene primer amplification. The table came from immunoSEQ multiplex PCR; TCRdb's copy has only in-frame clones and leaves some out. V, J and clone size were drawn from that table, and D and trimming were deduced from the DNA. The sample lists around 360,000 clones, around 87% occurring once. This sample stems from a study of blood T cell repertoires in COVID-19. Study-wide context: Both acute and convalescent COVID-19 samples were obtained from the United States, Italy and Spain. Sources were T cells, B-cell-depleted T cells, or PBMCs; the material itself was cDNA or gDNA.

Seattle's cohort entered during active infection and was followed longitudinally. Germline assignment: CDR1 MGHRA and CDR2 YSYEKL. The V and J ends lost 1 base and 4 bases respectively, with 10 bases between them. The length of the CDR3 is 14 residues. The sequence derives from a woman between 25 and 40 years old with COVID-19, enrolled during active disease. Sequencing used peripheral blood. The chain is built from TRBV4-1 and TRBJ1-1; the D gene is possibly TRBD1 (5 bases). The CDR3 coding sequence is TGCGCCAGCAGCCAAGCAGGCAGGGTCACTGAAGCTTTCTTT. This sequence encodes CASSQAGRVTEAFF.